The clone carrying this T cell receptor beta chain was picked up a small number of times. This CDR3 is built from 17 residues. The J segment lost 3 bases and the V segment lost 5 bases, leaving 12 bases of the junction unmatched. In germline, CDR1 is SGHTA, CDR2 FQGNSA. During its preparation, the TCRbeta library received unique molecular identifiers. TCRdb ran MiXCR on the PCR reads and lists one entry per CDR3 protein. There are approximately 400,000 distinct CDR3 sequences in the sample; 11% occur only once, and roughly 6% lies in the top ten. The entry originates in a study of T-cell reconstitution after alpha-beta-depleted transplantation in children.

This specimen was PBMCs from the stem cell graft donor, taken from the stem cell graft. V usage is TRBV7-2 and J usage is TRBJ2-3, with 9 bases that match TRBD2. This sequence originates from a human donor who donated a stem cell graft to a child with acute myeloid leukemia. In DNA form, the CDR3 reads TGTGCCAGCAGCCCCACCTGGGTAGCGGGAGTTACAGATACGCAGTATTTT. Translated: CASSPTWVAGVTDTQYF.